This paragraph reports one T cell receptor (beta chain). This sample stems from a study of PD-1 and CTLA-4 blockade in melanoma. Here immunoSEQ multiplex PCR was the method, and the copy in TCRdb shows in-frame clones only, minus some. This sample carries some 15,000 clones, 73% of them seen once, and the ten largest clones take more than 15%. The sequenced sample was CD8+ T cells from peripheral blood, obtained before anti-PD-1 treatment. The sequence was collected from a human donor with melanoma.

CDR3 protein: CASSLRSGSYGYTF. The CDR3 coding sequence is TGTGCCAGCAGCTTAAGATCAGGTTCCTATGGCTACACCTTC. V usage is TRBV11-2 and J usage is TRBJ1-2; no reliable D call. The CDR3 is 14 amino acids. V lost 2 bases and J lost 4, with 11 bases in between. Germline CDR1 SGHAT, CDR2 FQNNGV.